This entry lists 13 T cell receptor beta chains sequenced from one sample in a study of blood T cells in healthy people across ages. Primed by a sample-barcoded 5' primer and a J-beta primer mix, a second PCR proceeded for about 6 to 12 cycles. From the 5' RACE reads, TCRdb called clonotypes with MiXCR, one entry per CDR3 protein. The profile covers approximately 2,000,000 distinct CDR3 sequences, with roughly 43% appearing a single time and about 21% taken by the ten largest. The sequencing input was blood. The receptor source for this set is a human donor in good health.

The gene calls are TRBV28 and TRBJ2-6; D possibly corresponds to TRBD1 (6 bases). The CDR3 loop spans 16 amino acids. Germline values: CDR1 MDHEN, CDR2 SYDVKM. Trimming pared 7 bases from V and 0 bases from J, leaving 13 bases between. CDR3 protein: CASTQTGYSGANVLTF. CDR3 DNA: TGTGCCAGCACACAGACAGGCTACTCTGGGGCCAACGTCCTGACTTTC.

In its sample, this clonotype was seen a few times. The chain employs TRBV4-1 and TRBJ1-1; 9 nucleotides align to TRBD1. Germline V gene data show CDR1 as MGHRA and CDR2 as YSYEKL. J was trimmed by 8 bases and V by 4 bases; bases with no gene match: 5. This CDR3 is 13 amino acids long. CDR3 in DNA: TGCGCCAGCAGCCTCATGGGGACAGGGGAAGCTTTCTTT. Translation gives CASSLMGTGEAFF.

The chain combines TRBV24-1 with TRBJ2-6; D ambiguous. V lost 7 bases, J lost 0 bases, and 12 bases lay in between. Looked up from germline, CDR1 is KGHDR and CDR2 is SFDVKD. The CDR3 is 16 amino acids. CDR3 in DNA: TGTGCCACCAGCGGCCCGTTGGGCTCTGGGGCCAACGTCCTGACTTTC. Translation gives CATSGPLGSGANVLTF.

Comment on this clonotype: This sequence may be a read error, since a much larger clone differs from it by one base. The chain links TRBV7-2 to TRBJ2-1, with TRBD1 identical over 8 bases. V dropped 4 bases and J dropped 13; count of bases not matched to a gene: 9. Germline V gene data show CDR1 as SGHTA and CDR2 as FQGNSA. The CDR3 is made up of 13 amino acids. CDR3 bases: TGTGCCAGCAGCTCGGGACAGGTGGAGACCCAGTTCTTC. This encodes CASSSGQVETQFF.

This clonotype was counted between two and nine times. V usage is TRBV20-1 and J usage is TRBJ2-3; 9 bases are a match to TRBD1. This CDR3 comprises 14 residues. Germline loops: CDR1 DFQATT, CDR2 SNEGSKA (reference sequence). Trimming cost V 6 bases and J 2 bases; bases outside gene matches: 6. CDR3 in amino acids: CSANGQGNTDTQYF. The CDR3 region has the DNA TGCAGTGCGAATGGACAGGGGAACACAGATACGCAGTATTTT.

In regard to this clonotype: Since a much larger clone is just one base distant, this may be a read error. The chain employs TRBV29-1 and TRBJ2-5; TRBD1 matches 10 bases. The J call may be mistaken, given a closer DNA end match to TRBJ2-7. The CDR3 runs to 13 residues. Germline V gene lookup returns CDR1 SQVTM and CDR2 ANQGSEA. CDR3 region: CGVERDRGNEQYF. As DNA, the CDR3 is TGCGGCGTTGAACGGGACAGGGGTAACGAGCAGTACTTC.

The chain has TRBV20-1 and TRBJ1-2; D uncertain. CDR3 length: 12 amino acids. Germline assignment: CDR1 DFQATT and CDR2 SNEGSKA (reference sequence). V dropped 2 bases and J dropped 8 bases, with 12 bases sitting between them. CDR3 in DNA: TGCAGTGCTAGAATCGTATCCCAGGGCTACACCTTC. This sequence encodes CSARIVSQGYTF.

The V gene is TRBV12-3 or TRBV12-4, the J gene TRBJ1-4; D is unclear. The CDR3 consists of 12 residues. V was cut by 7 bases and J by 5 bases, with 8 bases left in between. The CDR3 DNA is TGTGCCAGCAAGAGTGACAATGAAAAACTGTTTTTT. This sequence encodes CASKSDNEKLFF.

This chain's CDR3 is CASSLDRQGSYEQYF. The CDR3 bases are TGTGCCAGCAGCCTGGATCGACAGGGGTCCTACGAGCAGTACTTC. The chain joins TRBV4-2 to TRBJ2-7, with 8 bases lining up with TRBD1. CDR1 is LGHNA, CDR2 YNFKEQ, per germline. Trimming at V came to 4 bases and at J to 1 base, leaving 6 bases not matched to a gene. The CDR3 totals 15 residues.

The rearrangement uses TRBV6-1 and TRBJ1-2; D uncertain. V was trimmed by 3 bases and J by 4 bases, leaving 18 bases between them. The CDR3 contains 16 residues. Germline CDR1 is MNHNS and CDR2 is SASEGT. The CDR3 loop reads CASSEGTTADPYGYTF. CDR3 DNA: TGTGCCAGCAGTGAGGGCACGACGGCGGATCCCTATGGCTACACCTTC.

For this clonotype: At one of its ends the junction is not consistent with the germline gene, which may arise from a read error. The chain is built from TRBV12-3 or TRBV12-4 and TRBJ1-2; TRBD1 matches at 8 bases. The CDR3 is made up of 17 amino acids. The CDR3 coding sequence is TGTGCCGGCAGTTCTCTCGACAGGGGCGATGTACAAAATGGCTACACCTTC. This codes for CAGSSLDRGDVQNGYTF.

This clonotype was counted between two and nine times. V is TRBV4-3 and J is TRBJ1-4; 8 bases fit TRBD1. The CDR3 runs 15 residues. CDR1 is LGHNA, CDR2 YSLEER, per germline. The V and J ends lost 3 bases and 3 bases, in that order; junction bases with no gene match: 3. CDR3 region: CASSHETGANEKLFF. The CDR3, as DNA: TGCGCCAGCAGCCACGAGACAGGGGCTAATGAAAAACTGTTTTTT.

This clonotype was counted only a few times. J is TRBJ2-3 and V is TRBV20-1, with D hard to call. Germline values: CDR1 DFQATT, CDR2 SNEGSKA (reference sequence). This CDR3 comprises 14 residues. V lost 6 bases and J 0 bases, leaving 13 bases between the germline ends. CDR3: CSALPERSTDTQYF. CDR3 nucleotides: TGCAGTGCCCTACCAGAGAGGAGCACAGATACGCAGTATTTT.